This record concerns one TCR beta chain sequence. The data were taken from a study of blood T cell repertoires in COVID-19. Looking at the study overall: T cells, B-cell-depleted T cells, or PBMCs provided the cDNA or gDNA that served as material.

In the original processing: Amplification of reference gene primers provided the estimated nucleated cell counts. Generated by immunoSEQ multiplex PCR, the TCRdb table keeps only in-frame clones and is missing some. V and J calls and clone size are those listed in that table; D and trimming were worked out from the DNA. The sample yields 300,000 or so clones, roughly 90% seen once. Participant reports of clinical history set cohort assignment. Recovered Cohort 3 donors showed two negative PCRs, clearance, or symptom resolution. This clonotype was sampled from a woman under 40 who had recovered from COVID-19. The specimen was PBMCs or T cells enriched from blood (not recorded which).

The CDR3 coding sequence is TGTGCCAGCAGCGTACAGGGGGCTAATGGCTACACCTTC. It encodes CASSVQGANGYTF. This chain connects TRBV7-9 to TRBJ1-2; 9 positions match TRBD1. V lost 5 bases, J lost 6 bases, and 4 bases stayed unmatched. This CDR3 has 13 amino acids. The germline V gene has CDR1 SEHNR and CDR2 FQNEAQ (reference sequence).